This note documents a single T cell receptor beta chain sequence. This clonotype was counted many times. Its cognate antigen has yet to be identified. Nothing much larger sits one base from this clone, and base qualities are not available. This sample is part of a study of neurological immune-mediated disorders (dated 2019 in TCRdb). About the full investigation: Among the 35 or so multiple sclerosis patients, relapsing-remitting MS was present in around 30 and secondary progressive MS was present in 3. Using UMI-based sequencing, the study compared peripheral blood TCR-beta repertoires from patients with HTLV-I-associated myelopathy (HAM/TSP), patients with multiple sclerosis, and healthy controls. Alongside PBMC samples, the set of around 99 TCR-beta libraries contained longitudinal samples, technical triplicates, and paired CD4+ and CD8+ T-cell subsets that had been sorted. Of the 68 subjects in the cohort, about 14 were HAM/TSP patients, around 34 were multiple sclerosis patients, and about 20 were healthy controls.

Libraries from unsorted PBMCs were made from 2 million PBMCs kept in RNAlater at -80 degrees C until RNA extraction. Multiple sclerosis patients were enrolled in a US clinical protocol under which disease progression was evaluated by magnetic resonance imaging. Peripheral blood underwent Ficoll-Hypaque density gradient centrifugation to isolate PBMCs, which were then cryopreserved in liquid nitrogen. Overall study outcomes, separate from this receptor: No identical CDR3 amino acid sequences were shared among expanded clones across subjects, suggesting private TCR-beta repertoires in all groups. The MS cluster showed no association with clinical or MRI features, and the authors stated that larger cohorts are needed. In a phylogenetic analysis, the repertoires of 18 out of 34 MS patients fell into a single cluster of related CDR3 sequences, pointing to a possible signature at the repertoire level. TCR clonal expansion was highest in HAM/TSP patients and lowest in MS patients, with MS patients falling below even healthy controls.

cDNA was synthesized by template-switch 5'RACE using a primer carrying a 10-nucleotide random unique molecular identifier by which each TCR transcript was tagged. Over 190 million TCR-beta sequences, covering 15-18 subjects, were produced in each sequencing run. Total RNA was extracted with the RNeasy kit. TCR-beta VDJ regions were amplified with primers for the TCR constant region and the 5'RACE anchor, using the KAPA Real-time Library Amplification kit. A first PCR added sample indexes and Illumina adaptors, and a second PCR then raised library yield. After Ampure bead purification, the roughly 650 bp TCR product was size-selected on a 2% E-gel SizeSelection system. Before pooling, libraries had their quality checked on a Bioanalyzer, their concentration measured with Qubit, and their quantity determined with the Kapa Library Quantification kit. An Illumina HiSeq 2500 sequenced the libraries paired-end 2 x 150 bp. To increase sequence diversity, roughly 24-30% phiX was spiked into each library pool. The original methods were these. Quality-filtered reads were processed with the UMI-based MiGEC pipeline, which removed over 75% of raw TCR sequences during error correction. IMGT germline references were used for aligning VDJ genes, and each clonotype was defined as a unique CDR3 amino acid sequence together with its V-J genes. Clonal expansion, Shannon diversity, and CDR3 relatedness (CalcPairwiseDistances, ClusterSamples) were evaluated with VDJtools, and phylogenetic trees were built with CLCbio workbench. A clone was classed as expanded if it had 8 or more unique UMIs, a cutoff based on coefficient-of-variation modelling across technical triplicates. TCRdb cleaned the public reads at Q25 with fastp, built clones with MiXCR and kept in-frame beta chains. Each entry is one CDR3 protein sequence, shown with its most common DNA and genes. For this entry, the V and J calls and clone size follow TCRdb and not the study's own pipeline. The sample table holds more than 75,000 distinct CDR3 sequences, of which approximately 5% were seen once. Of the sample, 2% to 2.5% falls within the top ten clones.

The clonotype was recovered from a woman in her 30s with multiple sclerosis. Sequencing was carried out using PBMCs.

The base sequence is TGCGCCAGCAGCCCCCCCGCGACAGAGATCATGAACACTGAAGCTTTCTTT. It encodes CASSPPATEIMNTEAFF. The V gene is TRBV5-1 and the J gene is TRBJ1-1; the D segment could be TRBD1, given 5 matching bases. Trimming at the junction amounts to 4 bases on V and 0 bases on J, and the germline ends lie 19 bases apart. According to the germline V gene, CDR1 reads SGHRS and CDR2 reads YFSETQ. Reading from cysteine to phenylalanine, the CDR3 counts 17 amino acids. CDR3 DNA only is kept here, 51 bases in frame from base 1.